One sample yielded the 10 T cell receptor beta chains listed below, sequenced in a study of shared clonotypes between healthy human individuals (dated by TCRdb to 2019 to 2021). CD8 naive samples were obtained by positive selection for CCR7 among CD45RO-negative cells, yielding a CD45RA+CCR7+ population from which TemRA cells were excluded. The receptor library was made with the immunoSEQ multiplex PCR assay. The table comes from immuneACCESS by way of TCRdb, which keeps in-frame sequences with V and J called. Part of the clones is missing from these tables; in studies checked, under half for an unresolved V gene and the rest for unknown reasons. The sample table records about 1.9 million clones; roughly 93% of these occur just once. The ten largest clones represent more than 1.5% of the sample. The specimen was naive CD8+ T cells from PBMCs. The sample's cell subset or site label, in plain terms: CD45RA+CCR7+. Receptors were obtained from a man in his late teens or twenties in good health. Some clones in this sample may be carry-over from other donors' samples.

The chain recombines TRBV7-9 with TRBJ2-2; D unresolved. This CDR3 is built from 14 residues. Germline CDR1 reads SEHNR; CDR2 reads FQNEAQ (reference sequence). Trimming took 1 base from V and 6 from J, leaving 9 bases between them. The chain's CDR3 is CASSLVPTAGELFF. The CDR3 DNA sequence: TGTGCCAGCAGCTTAGTCCCAACAGCCGGGGAGCTGTTTTTT.

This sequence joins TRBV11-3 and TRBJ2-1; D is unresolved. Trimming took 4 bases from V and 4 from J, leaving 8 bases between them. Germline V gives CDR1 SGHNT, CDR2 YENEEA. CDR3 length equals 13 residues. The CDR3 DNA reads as TGTGCCAGCAGCTCCGGGTCTTACAATGAGCAGTTCTTC. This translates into CASSSGSYNEQFF.

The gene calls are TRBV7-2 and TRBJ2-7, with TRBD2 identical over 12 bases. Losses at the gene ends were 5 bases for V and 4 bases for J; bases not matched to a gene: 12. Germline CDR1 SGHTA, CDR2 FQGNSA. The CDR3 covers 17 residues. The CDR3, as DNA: TGTGCCAGCAGCATTACCGGGACTAGCGGGCAGACATACGAGCAGTACTTC. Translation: CASSITGTSGQTYEQYF.

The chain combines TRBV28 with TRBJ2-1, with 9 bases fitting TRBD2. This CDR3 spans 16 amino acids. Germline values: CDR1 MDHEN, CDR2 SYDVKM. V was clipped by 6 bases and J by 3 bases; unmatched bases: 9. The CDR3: CASSLPTSGYYNEQFF. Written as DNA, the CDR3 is TGTGCCAGCAGCCTACCGACTAGCGGATACTACAATGAGCAGTTCTTC.

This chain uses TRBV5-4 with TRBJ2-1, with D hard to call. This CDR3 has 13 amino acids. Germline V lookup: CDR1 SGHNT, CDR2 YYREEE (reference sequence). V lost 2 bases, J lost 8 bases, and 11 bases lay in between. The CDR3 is CASSLGTADEQFF. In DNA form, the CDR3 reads TGTGCCAGCAGCTTAGGTACGGCGGATGAGCAGTTCTTC.

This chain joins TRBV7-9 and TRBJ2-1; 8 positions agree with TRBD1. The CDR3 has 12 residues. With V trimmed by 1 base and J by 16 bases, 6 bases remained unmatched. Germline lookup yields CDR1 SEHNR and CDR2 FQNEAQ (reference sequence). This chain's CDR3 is CASSLGTGGYFF. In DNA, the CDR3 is TGTGCCAGCAGCTTAGGTACAGGGGGATATTTCTTC.

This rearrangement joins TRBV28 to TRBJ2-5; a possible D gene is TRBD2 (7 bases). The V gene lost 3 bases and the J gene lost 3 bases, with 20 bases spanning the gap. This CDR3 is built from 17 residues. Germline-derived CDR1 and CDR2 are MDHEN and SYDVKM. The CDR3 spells CASSLGPHGGQEETQYF. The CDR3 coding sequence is TGTGCCAGCAGTTTGGGGCCCCACGGGGGGCAGGAAGAGACCCAGTACTTC.

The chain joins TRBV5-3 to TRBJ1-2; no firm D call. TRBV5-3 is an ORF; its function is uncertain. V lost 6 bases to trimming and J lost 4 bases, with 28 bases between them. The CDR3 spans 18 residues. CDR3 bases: TGTGCCAGAACCTCTAGACGCGCATTCGGAAGCCTCACCTATGGCTACACCTTC. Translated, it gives CARTSRRAFGSLTYGYTF.

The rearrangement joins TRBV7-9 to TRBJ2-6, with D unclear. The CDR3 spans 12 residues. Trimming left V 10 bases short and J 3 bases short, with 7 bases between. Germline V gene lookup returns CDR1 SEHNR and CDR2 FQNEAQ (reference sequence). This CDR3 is CAIGNGANVLTF. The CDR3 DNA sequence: TGTGCCATCGGAAATGGGGCCAACGTCCTGACTTTC.

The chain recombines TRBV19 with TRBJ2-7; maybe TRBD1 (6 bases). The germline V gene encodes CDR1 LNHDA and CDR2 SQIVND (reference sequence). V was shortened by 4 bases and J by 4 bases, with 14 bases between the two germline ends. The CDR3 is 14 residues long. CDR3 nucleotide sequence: TGTGCCAGTAGTACTCGACAGGCGGAATACGAGCAGTACTTC. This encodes CASSTRQAEYEQYF.